This T cell receptor (beta chain) was documented in a study of T-cell reconstitution after alpha-beta-depleted transplantation in children. General study points: Reportedly, roughly two months post-transplant, alpha-beta T cells arose from several hundred expanded graft clones.

The CDR3 loop spans 15 amino acids. With V trimmed by 6 bases and J by 9 bases, 9 bases remained unmatched. In germline, CDR1 is SQVTM, CDR2 ANQGSEA. This sample's TCRbeta library carried unique molecular identifier barcodes. MiXCR, run by TCRdb on the PCR reads, gives a single entry per CDR3 protein. The data contain around 200,000 distinct CDR3 sequences, roughly 15% of them seen just once; the ten biggest clones take up 43%. The table lists this clonotype with many counts. The antigen remains undetermined. The V gene is TRBV29-1, the J gene TRBJ2-1, with 15 positions matching TRBD2. This TCR was sampled from a male patient aged 2 to 10 who had a stem cell transplant for acute lymphoblastic leukemia, so the T cells may come from the graft donor. Sequencing was performed on PBMCs, mostly from graft donor cells, taken 360 days after TCRalphabeta/CD19-depleted stem cell transplant. As DNA, the CDR3 is TGCAGCGTGAAAGGACTAGCGGGGGGGCGGATTGAGCAGTTCTTC. Residues: CSVKGLAGGRIEQFF.